Given below is one T cell receptor (beta chain) in context. The length of the CDR3 is 15 residues. V shed 4 bases, J shed 6 bases, and the junction held 12 bases outside the gene matches. Per the germline V gene, CDR1 is SGDLS and CDR2 is YYNGEE. Peripheral blood came from all dose cohorts at three timepoints. Sequencing was performed with immunoSEQ multiplex PCR; in TCRdb, only in-frame clones are kept and a portion is missing. The sample has about 83,000 clones, about nine tenths seen once. This entry is derived from a study of OX40 agonist ivuxolimab in advanced cancers. This chain joins TRBV9 and TRBJ1-1; 7 bases align to TRBD1. The receptor comes from an adult with an advanced solid tumor such as melanoma, head and neck, liver or kidney cancer. The sequencing used CD4+ or CD8+ T cells sorted from blood, collected in a trial of the OX40 agonist ivuxolimab. DNA for the CDR3: TGTGCCAGCAGCCCTCCGGGCAGGGGGGATCCTGAAGCTTTCTTT. It codes for CASSPPGRGDPEAFF.